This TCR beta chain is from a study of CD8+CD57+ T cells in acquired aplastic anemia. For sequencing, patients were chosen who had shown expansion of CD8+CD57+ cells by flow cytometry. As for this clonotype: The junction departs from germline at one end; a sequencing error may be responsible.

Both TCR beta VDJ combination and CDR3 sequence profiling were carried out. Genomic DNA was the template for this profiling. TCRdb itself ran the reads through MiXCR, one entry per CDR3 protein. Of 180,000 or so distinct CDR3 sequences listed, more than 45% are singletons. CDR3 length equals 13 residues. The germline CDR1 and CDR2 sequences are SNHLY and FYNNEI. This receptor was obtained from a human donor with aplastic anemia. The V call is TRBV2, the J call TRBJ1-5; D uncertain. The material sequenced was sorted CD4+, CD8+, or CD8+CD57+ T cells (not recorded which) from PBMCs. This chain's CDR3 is CASGGVGGQPQHF. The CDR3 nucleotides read TGTGCCAGCGGTGGCGTGGGAGGTCAGCCCCAGCATTTC.